The rows below give T cell receptor beta chains drawn from one sample of a study of T cells in Graves' hyperthyroidism and ophthalmopathy. Via MiXCR, TCRdb re-called the multiplex PCR reads, giving one row per CDR3 protein. The sample holds 500,000 to 800,000 distinct CDR3 sequences, more than 14% seen once. Sequences were obtained from blood. All receptors derive from a woman aged 45 to 65 with Graves' ophthalmopathy. Both conserved end residues are part of each CDR3. Each record gives: clone size, V gene, J gene, D gene, CDR3 protein, CDR3 DNA. The D gene is left open where the match is weak. The size of a clone is reported for some rows only, either as once, few or many, or as a class for expanded clones.

clone size: many
V gene: TRBV30
J gene: TRBJ2-7
D gene: .
CDR3 protein: CAWRERDLSYEQYF
CDR3 DNA: TGTGCCTGGAGAGAGAGAGACCTCTCCTACGAGCAGTACTTC

clone size: many
V gene: TRBV7-2
J gene: TRBJ2-7
D gene: .
CDR3 protein: CASSFPSRLVHYEQYF
CDR3 DNA: TGTGCCAGCAGCTTTCCCAGTCGACTAGTACACTACGAGCAGTACTTC

clone size: many
V gene: TRBV12-3/TRBV12-4
J gene: TRBJ1-2
D gene: .
CDR3 protein: CASSPRNVPNYGYTF
CDR3 DNA: TGTGCCAGCAGTCCTCGTAACGTTCCTAACTATGGCTACACCTTC

clone size: many
V gene: TRBV3-1
J gene: TRBJ2-1
D gene: TRBD2
CDR3 protein: CASSQRLSRAGESDNEQFF
CDR3 DNA: TGTGCCAGCAGCCAAAGATTATCCCGAGCGGGAGAATCGGACAATGAGCAGTTCTTC

clone size: many
V gene: TRBV7-9
J gene: TRBJ2-7
D gene: TRBD1
CDR3 protein: CASSGDRVLLHEQYF
CDR3 DNA: TGTGCCAGCAGCGGAGACAGGGTCCTCCTCCACGAGCAGTACTTC

clone size: .
V gene: TRBV4-3
J gene: TRBJ1-2
D gene: .
CDR3 protein: CASSQVGGYGYTF
CDR3 DNA: TGCGCCAGCAGCCAAGTGGGGGGATATGGCTACACCTTC

clone size: many
V gene: TRBV18
J gene: TRBJ2-5
D gene: .
CDR3 protein: CASSPTQAETQYF
CDR3 DNA: TGTGCCAGCTCACCAACGCAGGCAGAGACCCAGTACTTC

clone size: .
V gene: TRBV20-1
J gene: TRBJ2-1
D gene: .
CDR3 protein: CSARGASVNEQFF
CDR3 DNA: TGCAGTGCTAGAGGGGCTAGCGTCAATGAGCAGTTCTTC

clone size: many
V gene: TRBV28
J gene: TRBJ2-1
D gene: .
CDR3 protein: CASLARGPAYNEQFF
CDR3 DNA: TGTGCCAGCCTCGCGAGAGGGCCGGCCTACAATGAGCAGTTCTTC

clone size: many
V gene: TRBV28
J gene: TRBJ1-1
D gene: .
CDR3 protein: CASSDQGRYTEAFF
CDR3 DNA: TGTGCCAGCAGTGACCAGGGGCGCTACACTGAAGCTTTCTTT

clone size: few
V gene: TRBV6-1
J gene: TRBJ2-1
D gene: .
CDR3 protein: CASSPTGNPYNEQFF
CDR3 DNA: TGTGCCAGCAGCCCTACAGGGAACCCCTACAATGAGCAGTTCTTC

clone size: few
V gene: TRBV29-1
J gene: TRBJ2-7
D gene: TRBD2
CDR3 protein: CSVEDPGGRAREQYF
CDR3 DNA: TGCAGCGTTGAAGATCCTGGCGGGAGGGCCCGCGAGCAGTACTTC

clone size: many
V gene: TRBV20-1
J gene: TRBJ2-5
D gene: .
CDR3 protein: CSARDPGLAQETQYF
CDR3 DNA: TGCAGTGCTAGAGACCCCGGGCTAGCCCAAGAGACCCAGTACTTC

clone size: few
V gene: TRBV20-1
J gene: TRBJ2-7
D gene: .
CDR3 protein: CSALPDPNSYEQYF
CDR3 DNA: TGCAGTGCTCTCCCAGACCCGAACTCCTACGAGCAGTACTTC

clone size: many
V gene: TRBV20-1
J gene: TRBJ2-1
D gene: TRBD2
CDR3 protein: CSAKTSGRALGEQFF
CDR3 DNA: TGCAGTGCCAAGACTAGCGGGAGGGCCTTGGGTGAGCAGTTCTTC

clone size: many
V gene: TRBV20-1
J gene: TRBJ1-5
D gene: .
CDR3 protein: CSATGQQYSNQPQHF
CDR3 DNA: TGCAGTGCTACCGGACAGCAATATAGCAATCAGCCCCAGCATTTT

clone size: few
V gene: TRBV4-2
J gene: TRBJ2-3
D gene: .
CDR3 protein: CASSQDGQIGTDTQYF
CDR3 DNA: TGTGCCAGCAGCCAAGATGGTCAAATTGGGACAGATACGCAGTATTTT

clone size: many
V gene: TRBV28
J gene: TRBJ1-2
D gene: .
CDR3 protein: CASSPGILNGDDYGYTF
CDR3 DNA: TGTGCCAGCAGTCCCGGGATCCTAAATGGTGACGACTATGGCTACACCTTC

clone size: .
V gene: TRBV6-2/TRBV6-3
J gene: TRBJ2-7
D gene: TRBD2
CDR3 protein: CAGRPSGNYEQYF
CDR3 DNA: TGTGCCGGGCGGCCTAGCGGGAACTACGAGCAGTACTTC

clone size: many
V gene: TRBV28
J gene: TRBJ2-3
D gene: TRBD1
CDR3 protein: CASSGGTGVDTQYF
CDR3 DNA: TGTGCCAGCAGTGGCGGGACAGGGGTTGATACGCAGTATTTT

clone size: many
V gene: TRBV20-1
J gene: TRBJ2-1
D gene: TRBD2
CDR3 protein: CSVEPGLAGDNEQFF
CDR3 DNA: TGCAGTGTAGAACCGGGACTAGCGGGAGATAATGAGCAGTTCTTC

clone size: many
V gene: TRBV2
J gene: TRBJ1-1
D gene: .
CDR3 protein: CASSGKGGGSTEAFF
CDR3 DNA: TGTGCCAGCAGTGGCAAGGGGGGTGGGAGCACTGAAGCTTTCTTT